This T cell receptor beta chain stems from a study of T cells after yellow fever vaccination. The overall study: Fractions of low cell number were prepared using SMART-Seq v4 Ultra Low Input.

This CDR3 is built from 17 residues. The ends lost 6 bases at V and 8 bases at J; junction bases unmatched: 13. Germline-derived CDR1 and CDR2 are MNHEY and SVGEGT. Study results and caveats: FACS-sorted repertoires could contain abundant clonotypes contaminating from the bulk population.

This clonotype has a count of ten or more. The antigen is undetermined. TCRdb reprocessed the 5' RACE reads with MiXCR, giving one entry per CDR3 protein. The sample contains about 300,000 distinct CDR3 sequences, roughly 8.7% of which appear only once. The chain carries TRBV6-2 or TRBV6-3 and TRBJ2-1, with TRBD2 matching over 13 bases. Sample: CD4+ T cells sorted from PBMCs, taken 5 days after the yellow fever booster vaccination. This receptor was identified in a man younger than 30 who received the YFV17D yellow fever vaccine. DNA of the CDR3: TGTGCCAGCAGCGACCCCACACTAGCGGGGGGGCGGGATGAGCAGTTCTTC. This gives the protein CASSDPTLAGGRDEQFF.